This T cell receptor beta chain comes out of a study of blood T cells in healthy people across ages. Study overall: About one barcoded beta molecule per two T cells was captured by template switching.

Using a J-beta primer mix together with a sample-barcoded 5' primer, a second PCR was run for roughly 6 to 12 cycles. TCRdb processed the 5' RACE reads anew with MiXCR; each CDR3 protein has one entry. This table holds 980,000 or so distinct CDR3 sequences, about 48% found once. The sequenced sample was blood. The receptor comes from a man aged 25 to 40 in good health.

The CDR3 DNA sequence: TGTGCCAGCAGCCAAGGACAGGGGCCCTCTGATACGCAGTATTTT. Translated: CASSQGQGPSDTQYF. This chain joins TRBV4-2 and TRBJ2-3; 8 bases line up with TRBD1. There are 15 residues in the CDR3. Per germline, CDR1 LGHNA and CDR2 YNFKEQ. The V and J ends lost 1 base and 6 bases, in that order; junction bases with no gene match: 6.